This T cell receptor (beta chain) was recovered during a study of T-cell reconstitution after alpha-beta-depleted transplantation in children. General study findings and limits: At one year after transplant, newly produced T cells mostly accounted for T-cell counts and diversity. After transplant, high TCRbeta diversity at day 60 in some patients arose from surviving recipient T cells and thymic progenitors. Reportedly, alpha-beta T cells present about two months post-transplant originated from several hundred expanded clones of graft origin.

Unique molecular identifiers were incorporated into the prepared TCRbeta library. TCRdb reanalysed the PCR reads using MiXCR and keeps one entry per CDR3 protein. This table holds some 87,000 distinct CDR3 sequences, around a sixth found once. V shed 2 bases and J shed 2 bases, with 10 bases lying between them. The CDR3 contains 15 residues. A word on this clonotype: Its specificity is unknown.

The chain is built from TRBV12-3 or TRBV12-4 and TRBJ1-3; D is undetermined. The source is a male patient aged 2-15 years who had a stem cell transplant for acute lymphoblastic leukemia, so the T cells may come from the graft donor. The input for sequencing was PBMCs, mostly from graft donor cells, taken 180 days after TCRalphabeta/CD19-depleted stem cell transplant. CDR3 sequence reads: CASSLMADAGNTIYF. In DNA form, the CDR3 reads TGTGCCAGCAGTTTAATGGCAGATGCTGGAAACACCATATATTTT.